This record looks at one TCR beta chain sequence and its context. The specificity of this receptor is unknown. This may arise from a read error, as a much more abundant clone is one base away. These data are taken from a study of T cells in Graves' hyperthyroidism and ophthalmopathy (dated by TCRdb to the late 2010s). Broadly, across the study: Peripheral blood samples were taken at initial diagnosis, before any treatment was given. The paper reports TCR Vbeta CDR3 sequencing of about 140 peripheral blood samples: approximately 43 ophthalmopathy, about 75 hyperthyroidism and around 17 progressor patients. Whether ophthalmopathy could be predicted prospectively was tested in an independent validation cohort made up of under 20 hyperthyroidism patients plus 17 patients who later progressed to ophthalmopathy. After blood sampling, hyperthyroidism patients were treated with methimazole at a starting dose of 30 mg daily, and ophthalmopathy patients were treated with high-dose intravenous methylprednisolone. To identify distinguishing TCR V-J signatures, a discovery cohort of about 100 patients was used, comprising roughly 45 with Graves' ophthalmopathy and about 59 with stable Graves' hyperthyroidism. The 75 to 100 discovery patients were divided at random into training and test sets in a 7:3 ratio. The study also compared thyroid tissue and blood T-cell repertoires from about six Graves' hyperthyroidism patients.

Summary of the overall study and its limitations: Sample size was not statistically predetermined, and blinding of investigators to group allocation was not performed. During validation, the model predicted progression to ophthalmopathy a median of approximately six months ahead of onset, with 60% to 71% sensitivity and more than 72% specificity. A 13 V-J signature model separated ophthalmopathy from stable hyperthyroidism, with approximately 86% sensitivity and about 81% specificity in cross-validation and 80%/75% in testing. Most expanded thyroid clonotypes (frequency above 0.001) were also detected in blood, suggesting blood repertoires may reflect thyroid immune responses.

Moderately to severely active disease, a Clinical Activity Score of at least 3, a NOSPECS grade of at least 4, and a duration under 3 months were present in ophthalmopathy patients. The study excluded patients with uncontrolled infections, other autoimmune diseases, pregnancy or lactation. Diagnoses relied on clinical symptoms, serum thyroxine and TRAb, thyroid ultrasound and orbital computed tomography. PBMCs were isolated from about 10 ml of fresh peripheral blood by Ficoll-Paque density gradient centrifugation. Total RNA was extracted with Trizol reagent, and quality was checked on an Agilent 2100 Bioanalyzer. From the cysteine through the phenylalanine, the CDR3 covers 18 amino acids. Only the CDR3 portion is preserved as DNA: 54 bases, with reading frame beginning at the first base. V and J are trimmed by 2 bases and 2 bases, and the gene matches miss 9 bases of the junction. CDR1 and CDR2, per the germline V gene, are SGHTA and FQGNSA.

TCR beta CDR3 regions were amplified from RNA transcripts. For the first round of RT-PCR on the TCR CDR3, the HTBI primer set was used together with the Qiagen OneStep RT-PCR kit. A second multiplex PCR round built the libraries, followed by size selection and purification. Paired-end sequencing of the libraries was performed with 100 bp reads on an Illumina HiSeq2000. The authors' pipeline ran thus. SOAPnuke was used to process the raw data, removing reads that contained adapters or uncalled bases, had a mean Phred below 15, or lacked an exact match to the constant primer or identifier. COPE v1.2.5 was used to merge high-quality paired reads, and clonotypes were defined as unique nucleotide sequences. Clonotypes were aligned to IMGT TRBV, TRBD and TRBJ reference segments using MiTCR v1.1. Only V-J combinations with frequency above 0.0001, covering 99% to 99.2% of repertoires, were analysed. The TCS score was defined as F50 (clonal expansion) divided by E x V (chaos), with BLOSUM62-based TCRdist calculated between CDR3 peptides within each V-J. Welch's t-statistics and random forest reduced fewer than 600 V-J features to roughly 13, which were used in a naive Bayes classifier (R e1071). Using fastp trimming at Q25 and MiXCR clonotype assembly, TCRdb reanalyzed the public sequencing data and kept in-frame beta chains. Duplicate CDR3 protein sequences are folded into a single record with the most common DNA and genes. TCRdb's processing, not the authors' own work, is the source of the V and J calls. For this sample there are about 400,000 distinct CDR3 sequences; more than 13% appear just once. 25% to 30% of the sample goes to the ten largest clones.

This TCR was recovered from a man aged 50 to 59 with Graves' ophthalmopathy. The rearranged chain carries TRBV7-2 and TRBJ2-1; TRBD2 matches 10 bases in the middle. The specimen was blood. The nucleotide sequence is given as TGTACCAGCAGCTTACTACGATTAGCGGGAGGACCCTACAATGAGCAGTTCTTC. This is translated as CTSSLLRLAGGPYNEQFF.